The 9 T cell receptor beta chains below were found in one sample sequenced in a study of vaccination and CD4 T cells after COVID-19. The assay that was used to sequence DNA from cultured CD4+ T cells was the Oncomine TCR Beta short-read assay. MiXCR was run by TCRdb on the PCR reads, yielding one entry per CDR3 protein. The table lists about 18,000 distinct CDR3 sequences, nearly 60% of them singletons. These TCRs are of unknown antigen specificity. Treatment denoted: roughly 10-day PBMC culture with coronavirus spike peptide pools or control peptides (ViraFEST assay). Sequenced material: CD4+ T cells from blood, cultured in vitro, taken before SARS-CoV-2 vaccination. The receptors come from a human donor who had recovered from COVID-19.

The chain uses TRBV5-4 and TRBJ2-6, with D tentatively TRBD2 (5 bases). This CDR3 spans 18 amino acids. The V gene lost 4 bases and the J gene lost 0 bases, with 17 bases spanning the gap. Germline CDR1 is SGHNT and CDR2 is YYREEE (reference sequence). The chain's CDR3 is CASSRPGSGFSGANVLTF. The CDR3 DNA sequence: TGTGCCAGCAGCCGCCCTGGGAGCGGTTTCTCTGGGGCCAACGTCCTGACTTTC.

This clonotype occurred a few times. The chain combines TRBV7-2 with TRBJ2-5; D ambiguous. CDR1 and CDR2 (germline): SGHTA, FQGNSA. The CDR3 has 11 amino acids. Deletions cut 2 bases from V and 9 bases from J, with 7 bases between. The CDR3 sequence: CASSLNRAQYF. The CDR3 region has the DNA TGTGCCAGCAGCTTAAACCGGGCCCAGTACTTC.

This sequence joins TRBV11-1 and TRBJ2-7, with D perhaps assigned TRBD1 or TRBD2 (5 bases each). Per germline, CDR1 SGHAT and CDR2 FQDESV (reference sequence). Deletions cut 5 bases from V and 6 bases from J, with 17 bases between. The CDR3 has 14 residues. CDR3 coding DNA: TGTGCCAGCAGCGTCCGGGGCCTAACCTCCGAGCAGTACTTC. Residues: CASSVRGLTSEQYF.

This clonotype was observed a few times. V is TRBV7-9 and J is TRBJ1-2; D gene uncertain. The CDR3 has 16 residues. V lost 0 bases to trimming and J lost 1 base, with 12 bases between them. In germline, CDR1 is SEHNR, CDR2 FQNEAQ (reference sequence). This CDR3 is CASSLAGQDYNYGYTF. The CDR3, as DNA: TGTGCCAGCAGCTTAGCTGGGCAGGACTATAACTATGGCTACACCTTC.

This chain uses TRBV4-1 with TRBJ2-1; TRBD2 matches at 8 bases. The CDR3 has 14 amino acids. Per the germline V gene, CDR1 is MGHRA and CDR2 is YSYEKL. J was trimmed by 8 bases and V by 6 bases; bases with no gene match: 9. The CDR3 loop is CASRRAGARDEQFF. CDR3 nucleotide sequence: TGCGCCAGCAGAAGAGCGGGGGCTAGGGATGAGCAGTTCTTC.

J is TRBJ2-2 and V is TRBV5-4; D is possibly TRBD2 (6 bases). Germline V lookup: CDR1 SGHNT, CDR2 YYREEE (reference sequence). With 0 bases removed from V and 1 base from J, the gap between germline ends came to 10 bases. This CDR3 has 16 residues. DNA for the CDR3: TGTGCCAGCAGCTTGGCCAGGCGGGGGAACACCGGGGAGCTGTTTTTT. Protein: CASSLARRGNTGELFF. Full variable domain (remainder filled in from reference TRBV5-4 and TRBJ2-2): ETGVTQSPTHLIKTRGQQVTLRCSSQSGHNTVSWYQQALGQGPQFIFQYYREEENGRGNFPPRFSGLQFPNYSSELNVNALELDDSALYLCASSLARRGNTGELFFGEGSRLTVL.

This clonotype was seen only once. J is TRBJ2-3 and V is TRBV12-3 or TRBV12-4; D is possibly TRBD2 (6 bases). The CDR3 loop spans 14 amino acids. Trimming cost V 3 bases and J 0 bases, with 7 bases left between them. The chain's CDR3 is CASSFGSSTDTQYF. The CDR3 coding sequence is TGTGCCAGCAGTTTCGGGAGTAGCACAGATACGCAGTATTTT.

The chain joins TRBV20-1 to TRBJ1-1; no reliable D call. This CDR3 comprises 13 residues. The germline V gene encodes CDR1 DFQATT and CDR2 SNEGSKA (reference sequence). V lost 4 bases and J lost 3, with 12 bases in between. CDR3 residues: CSAKRRRDTEAFF. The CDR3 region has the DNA TGCAGTGCTAAAAGAAGGAGGGACACTGAAGCTTTCTTT.

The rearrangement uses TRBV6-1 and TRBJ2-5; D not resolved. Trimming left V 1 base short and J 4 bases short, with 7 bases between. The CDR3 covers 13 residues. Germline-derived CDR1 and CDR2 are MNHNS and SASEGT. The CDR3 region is CASSEERTETQYF. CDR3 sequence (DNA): TGTGCCAGCAGTGAAGAGAGGACAGAGACCCAGTACTTC.